Presented here are 25 T cell receptor beta chains from one specimen sequenced in a study of blood T cell repertoires in COVID-19. Method: immunoSEQ multiplex PCR; TCRdb's copy keeps in-frame clones and lacks some. The data contain hundreds of thousands of clones, roughly 81% of them singletons. Sequencing input: peripheral blood. The receptor source for this set is a man aged 40-50 years with acute or convalescent COVID-19.

V is TRBV2 and J is TRBJ1-1; weak D call: TRBD1 (6 bases). This CDR3 has 13 residues. V lost 9 bases, J lost 4 bases, and 15 bases lay in between. Germline V gene sequence: CDR1 SNHLY, CDR2 FYNNEI. The CDR3 DNA is TGTGCCAGTTACAGGGTCTTGGGCACTGAAGCTTTCTTT. It is translated as CASYRVLGTEAFF.

This sequence joins TRBV6-1 and TRBJ2-1, with 8 bases that match TRBD1. Per germline, CDR1 MNHNS and CDR2 SASEGT. The trim removed 4 bases at V and 0 bases at J, leaving 5 bases unmatched. The CDR3 sequence is 16 residues long. The CDR3 DNA sequence: TGTGCCAGCAGTGTACAGGGGGTTGGCTCCTACAATGAGCAGTTCTTC. It is translated as CASSVQGVGSYNEQFF.

V and J are TRBV5-6 and TRBJ2-7, with D unresolved. In germline, CDR1 is SGHDT, CDR2 YYEEEE. With 2 bases removed from V and 6 bases from J, the gap between germline ends came to 15 bases. CDR3 length: 14 amino acids. CDR3 residues: CASSFLRSLSEQYF. The CDR3 DNA is TGTGCCAGCAGCTTCCTGAGAAGTTTGAGCGAGCAGTACTTC.

The rearrangement joins TRBV9 to TRBJ2-7; 9 bases align to TRBD1. The CDR3 sequence is 15 residues long. Germline V lookup: CDR1 SGDLS, CDR2 YYNGEE. V dropped 4 bases and J dropped 5; count of bases not matched to a gene: 10. CDR3 bases: TGTGCCAGCAGCAGGGCCGGGACAGGGAAGAACGAGCAGTACTTC. Its protein is CASSRAGTGKNEQYF.

The rearrangement links TRBV27 to TRBJ2-7; 8 bases align to TRBD1. V gave up 4 bases and J gave up 3 bases; unmatched junction bases: 5. CDR1 is MNHEY and CDR2 is SMNVEV in the germline V gene (reference sequence). The CDR3 extends over 14 amino acids. The CDR3 DNA sequence: TGTGCCAGCAGTTCGGACAGGGTAAGCTACGAGCAGTACTTC. It yields the protein CASSSDRVSYEQYF.

This chain's CDR3 is CASNGRTGDEKLFF. The DNA of the CDR3 is TGTGCCAGCAATGGCCGAACAGGGGATGAAAAACTGTTTTTT. This chain joins TRBV2 and TRBJ1-4, with 7 positions matching TRBD1. Trimming cost V 7 bases and J 6 bases; bases outside gene matches: 8. CDR1 SNHLY and CDR2 FYNNEI come from the germline V gene. This CDR3 spans 14 amino acids.

The J gene is TRBJ2-1, the V gene TRBV14; 9 bases align to TRBD2. Germline CDR1 reads SGHDN; CDR2 reads FVKESK. J gave up 3 bases and V 4 bases, and 13 bases lay outside the gene matches. The CDR3 is made up of 18 amino acids. The CDR3 DNA follows: TGTGCCAGCAGCCCCCTCTTCTTTCTAGCGGGGTTCTACAATGAGCAGTTCTTC. As protein: CASSPLFFLAGFYNEQFF.

The chain links TRBV11-2 to TRBJ1-2; tentative D call: TRBD1 (6 bases). This CDR3 contains 14 residues. Germline CDR1 and CDR2: SGHAT and FQNNGV. With 5 bases removed from V and 4 bases from J, the gap between germline ends came to 14 bases. The CDR3 DNA is TGTGCCAGCAGCGTTTCCAGGGGCCCCTATGGCTACACCTTC. Its translation: CASSVSRGPYGYTF.

This rearrangement joins TRBV7-2 to TRBJ2-7; 13 bases map to TRBD2. CDR3 length: 17 residues. Per the germline V gene, CDR1 is SGHTA and CDR2 is FQGNSA. J lost 0 bases, V lost 3 bases, and 5 bases had no gene match. The CDR3 coding sequence is TGTGCCAGCAGCTTTCGGACTAGCGGGGGATTCTCCTACGAGCAGTACTTC. It specifies CASSFRTSGGFSYEQYF.

The rearrangement links TRBV5-1 to TRBJ1-2; D unclear. The CDR3 spans 12 residues. Trimming shortened V by 0 bases and J by 6 bases, and 6 bases separated the two germline ends. Per the germline V gene, CDR1 is SGHRS and CDR2 is YFSETQ. The chain's CDR3 is CASSLAGNGYTF. As DNA, the CDR3 is TGCGCCAGCAGCTTGGCGGGAAATGGCTACACCTTC.

The V call is TRBV30, the J call TRBJ2-1; the D gene is possibly TRBD2 (5 bases). CDR1 GTSNPN and CDR2 SVGIG come from the germline V gene (reference sequence). This CDR3 is built from 15 residues. Trimming removed 0 bases at V and 5 bases at J, with 14 bases between. CDR3 region: CAWSVGIGSDNEQFF. The CDR3 DNA reads TGTGCCTGGAGTGTCGGGATAGGGAGCGACAATGAGCAGTTCTTC.

The sample holds one count of this clone. The chain combines TRBV18 with TRBJ2-1, with 7 nucleotides matching TRBD1. V lost 2 bases, J lost 0 bases, and 4 bases stayed unmatched. The CDR3 runs to 16 residues. Per germline, CDR1 KGHSH and CDR2 LQKENI. The CDR3 nucleotides are TGTGCCAGCTCACCATTAGGGGACAGCTCCTACAATGAGCAGTTCTTC. Translated: CASSPLGDSSYNEQFF.

J is TRBJ2-6 and V is TRBV7-6; TRBD1 aligns across 9 bases. Per the germline V gene, CDR1 is SGHVS and CDR2 is FNYEAQ. V lost 1 base, J lost 2 bases, and 12 bases stayed unmatched. This CDR3 is 20 amino acids long. The CDR3 protein is CASSLVVAGQGITGANVLTF. The CDR3 nucleotides are TGTGCCAGCAGCTTAGTGGTGGCGGGACAGGGAATAACTGGGGCCAACGTCCTGACTTTC.

This chain links TRBV5-5 with TRBJ2-3, with D uncertain. The CDR3 spans 12 residues. V dropped 4 bases and J dropped 4 bases, with 7 bases sitting between them. Germline CDR1 is SGHKS and CDR2 is YYEKEE (reference sequence). CDR3 in DNA: TGTGCCAGCAGCCCCAGCGCAGATACGCAGTATTTT. Translation: CASSPSADTQYF.

This clone was seen only once. The chain links TRBV5-4 to TRBJ1-2, with D uncertain. Germline CDR1 is SGHNT and CDR2 is YYREEE (reference sequence). This CDR3 region has 17 residues. Trimming stripped 0 bases from V and 4 bases from J, with 19 bases between. CDR3 loop: CASSLAAPGNSFYGYTF. CDR3 coding DNA: TGTGCCAGCAGCTTGGCCGCTCCCGGGAACTCCTTCTATGGCTACACCTTC.

With regard to this clone: In the same sample, other DNA sequences code for this CDR3. The chain recombines TRBV29-1 with TRBJ2-2, with TRBD1 identical over 7 bases. The CDR3 loop spans 12 amino acids. V gave up 4 bases and J gave up 8 bases; unmatched junction bases: 4. The germline gives CDR1 SQVTM, CDR2 ANQGSEA. The CDR3 here is CSVGQGRGELFF. The DNA for the CDR3 is TGCAGCGTTGGACAGGGACGGGGGGAGCTGTTTTTT.

V usage is TRBV28 and J usage is TRBJ1-1, with no clear D. CDR1 MDHEN and CDR2 SYDVKM come from the germline V gene. The CDR3 has 12 residues. Trimming pared 3 bases from V and 8 bases from J, leaving 10 bases between. CDR3 residues: CASSLIAVEAFF. DNA of the CDR3: TGTGCCAGCAGTTTGATAGCTGTGGAAGCTTTCTTT.

The chain employs TRBV6-5 and TRBJ2-5; TRBD2 might be the D (6 bases). V lost 6 bases and J lost 5, with 10 bases in between. The CDR3 is 12 amino acids. Germline CDR1 and CDR2: MNHEY and SVGAGI. The CDR3 DNA follows: TGTGCCAGCAGCAAACGGGGGGAGACCCAGTACTTC. Protein: CASSKRGETQYF.

This chain connects TRBV3-1 (or the pseudogene TRBV3-2) to TRBJ1-4; 7 bases line up with TRBD1. The germline V gene encodes CDR1 LGHDT and CDR2 YNNKEL (reference sequence). The J segment lost 2 bases and the V segment lost 4 bases, leaving 4 bases of the junction unmatched. CDR3 length equals 15 residues. In DNA, the CDR3 is TGTGCCAGCAGCCCAAGGGGGCGGACTAATGAAAAACTGTTTTTT. Its translation: CASSPRGRTNEKLFF.

This clone was recorded only once. V is TRBV12-3 or TRBV12-4 and J is TRBJ1-2; no reliable D call. The CDR3 sequence is 13 residues long. The V and J ends lost 1 base and 5 bases respectively, with 8 bases between them. The CDR3 reads CASSLGARYGYTF. DNA for the CDR3: TGTGCCAGCAGTTTAGGAGCTAGGTATGGCTACACCTTC.

J is TRBJ1-5 and V is TRBV7-2; the D gene is possibly TRBD1 (5 bases). The germline gives CDR1 SGHTA, CDR2 FQGNSA. Trimming stripped 0 bases from V and 7 bases from J, with 10 bases between. The CDR3 is 14 residues long. CDR3 region: CASSLAGAGQPQHF. CDR3 DNA: TGTGCCAGCAGCTTAGCAGGGGCAGGACAGCCCCAGCATTTT.

The rearrangement joins TRBV5-1 to TRBJ1-1; TRBD1 agrees at 7 bases. With V trimmed by 7 bases and J by 1 base, 7 bases remained unmatched. This CDR3 has 14 residues. Germline CDR1 and CDR2: SGHRS and YFSETQ. CDR3 sequence (DNA): TGCGCCAGCGGGTTGGGGACAGCGAACACTGAAGCTTTCTTT. Its protein product is CASGLGTANTEAFF.

The chain joins TRBV5-1 to TRBJ1-1; 9 positions agree with TRBD1. The V gene's germline CDR1 is SGHRS and CDR2 YFSETQ. J gave up 1 base and V 2 bases, and 6 bases lay outside the gene matches. The CDR3 sequence is 16 residues long. CDR3 DNA: TGCGCCAGCAGCTTACGTCCGGGACAGGGGAACACTGAAGCTTTCTTT. Translating gives CASSLRPGQGNTEAFF.

The V and J genes are TRBV12-5 and TRBJ2-3; maybe TRBD1 (6 bases). V gave up 3 bases and J gave up 3 bases, with 13 bases separating them. This CDR3 contains 15 residues. Germline V gene sequence: CDR1 LGHNT, CDR2 FRNRAP. CDR3 sequence (DNA): TGTGCTAGTGGTTTTCGGACAGTGAGGACAGATACGCAGTATTTT. Encoded protein: CASGFRTVRTDTQYF.

V gene TRBV4-2 combines with J gene TRBJ1-4; TRBD1 matches 10 bases. Germline V lookup: CDR1 LGHNA, CDR2 YNFKEQ. V lost 6 bases and J lost 6; bases outside the gene matches: 4. The CDR3 spans 14 residues. The CDR3 is CASRDGTGDEKLFF. The CDR3 nucleotides are TGTGCCAGCAGGGACGGGACAGGGGATGAAAAACTGTTTTTT.